The entry below describes one TCR beta chain. There are many counts of this clonotype. It lacks a known antigen. No per-base quality is available; no much larger clone lies one base away. From the cysteine through the phenylalanine, the CDR3 covers 15 amino acids. The read is trimmed to its CDR3 DNA, 45 bases read in frame from base 1. The germline V gene supplies CDR1 SGHRS and CDR2 YFSETQ. From V the trimming removes 2 bases and from J it removes 4 bases, while the gene matches leave 8 bases of the junction unaccounted for. Sequencing was carried out with an Illumina HiSeq 2500. Quantitative 5'-RACE with molecular barcodes was used to prepare TCR beta libraries. Concerning the study's data processing: To identify disease-linked TCR variants, a new computational method was used, one built on a probabilistic model of VDJ rearrangement. TCRdb itself trimmed the public reads at Q25 with fastp, ran MiXCR and retained productive beta chains. Under each unique CDR3 protein, matching rows form one entry showing the most common genes and DNA. TCRdb's processing, not the authors', yielded these V and J calls. The sample records some 250,000 distinct CDR3 sequences, 20% to 30% of which are singletons. The ten largest make up roughly 0.6% of the sample.

This specimen comes from a study of CD8 T cells in ankylosing spondylitis (dated 2017 in TCRdb). About the investigation overall: The study set out to find disease-linked TCR variants by profiling T cell receptor beta repertoires in ankylosing spondylitis patients and healthy donors. The full study cohort comprised some 27 ankylosing spondylitis patients and about a hundred healthy donors. Peripheral blood samples were taken, and synovial fluid was additionally collected from ankylosing spondylitis patients. Broader findings and caveats from the paper: Some motif variants had previously been reported in the synovial fluid and blood of reactive arthritis patients, which suggests shared mechanisms of disease initiation. According to the report, matched synovial fluid samples from ankylosing spondylitis patients were significantly enriched for the disease-linked clones. The disease-linked clones showed a CD8+ phenotype and occurred at relatively low frequencies in peripheral blood. Blood from ankylosing spondylitis patients appeared to be characterized by a TCR beta motif made up of several highly homologous amino acid variants.

The V and J genes are TRBV5-1 and TRBJ1-2; the central 7 bases match TRBD1. The source material was blood, either unsorted or a sorted T cell fraction (not recorded which). The clonotype was recovered from a male donor with ankylosing spondylitis or in good health (not recorded which). The DNA reads TGCGCCAGCAGCTTCGGGACAGTATCTTCCTATGGCTACACCTTC. This sequence encodes CASSFGTVSSYGYTF.